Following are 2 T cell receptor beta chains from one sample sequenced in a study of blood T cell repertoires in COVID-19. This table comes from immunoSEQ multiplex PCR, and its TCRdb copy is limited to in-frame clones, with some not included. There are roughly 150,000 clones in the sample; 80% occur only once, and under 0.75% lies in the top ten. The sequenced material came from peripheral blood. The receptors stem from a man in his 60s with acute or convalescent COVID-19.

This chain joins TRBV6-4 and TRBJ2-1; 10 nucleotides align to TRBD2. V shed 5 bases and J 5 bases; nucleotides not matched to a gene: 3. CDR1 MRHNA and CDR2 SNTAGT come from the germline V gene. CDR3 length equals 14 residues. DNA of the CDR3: TGTGCCAGCAGTTCGGGACTAGCGAACAATGAGCAGTTCTTC. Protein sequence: CASSSGLANNEQFF.

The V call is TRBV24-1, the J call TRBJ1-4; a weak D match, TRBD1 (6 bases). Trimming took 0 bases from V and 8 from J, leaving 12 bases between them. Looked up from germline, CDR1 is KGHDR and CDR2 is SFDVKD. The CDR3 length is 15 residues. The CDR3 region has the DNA TGTGCCACCAGTGATTTGCCAGGGGTGGAGGAAAAACTGTTTTTT. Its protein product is CATSDLPGVEEKLFF.